These 11 T cell receptor beta chains share one sample of origin, sequenced in a study of T cell responses to AZD1222 COVID-19 vaccine. The protocol was immunoSEQ multiplex PCR, while the TCRdb copy is restricted to in-frame clones and leaves out a portion. The sample lists about 140,000 clones; over 65% were seen once. Source: peripheral blood, taken on day 0 of AZD1222 vaccination. The receptors were gathered from an adult in good health.

The chain carries TRBV7-9 and TRBJ2-3; TRBD1 is a possible D gene (6 bases). Germline V gene lookup returns CDR1 SEHNR and CDR2 FQNEAQ (reference sequence). CDR3 length equals 18 residues. V was cut by 1 base and J by 2 bases, with 19 bases left in between. The CDR3 DNA sequence: TGTGCCAGCAGCTTAGGGACAGAGTACCGGACCCCCACAGATACGCAGTATTTT. Amino acid sequence: CASSLGTEYRTPTDTQYF. The variable domain in full, completed from reference TRBV7-9 and TRBJ2-3, reads DTGVSQNPRHKITKRGQNVTFRCDPISEHNRLYWYRQTLGQGPEFLTYFQNEAQLEKSRLLSDRFSAERPKGSFSTLEIQRTEQGDSAMYLCASSLGTEYRTPTDTQYFGPGTRLTVL.

The chain is built from TRBV28 and TRBJ1-6; D is ambiguous. CDR3 length equals 13 residues. Germline lookup yields CDR1 MDHEN and CDR2 SYDVKM. V was pared by 3 bases and J by 9 bases, with 9 bases between. CDR3 coding DNA: TGTGCCAGCAGTTTCGCCGGGATTTCACCCCTCCACTTT. This gives the protein CASSFAGISPLHF.

The V call is TRBV28, the J call TRBJ1-3; TRBD1 might be the D (5 bases). Between the trimmed V and J ends, which lost 1 base and 4 bases, there was a span of 8 bases. The CDR3 consists of 14 residues. Germline loops: CDR1 MDHEN, CDR2 SYDVKM. The CDR3 loop reads CASSLSQGGNTIYF. The CDR3 DNA reads as TGTGCCAGCAGTTTATCTCAGGGAGGAAACACCATATATTTT.

In its sample, this clone was seen many times. V and J are TRBV5-6 and TRBJ2-7, with TRBD1 identical over 7 bases. The CDR3 has 13 residues. Unmatched junction bases numbered 5, after V lost 4 bases and J lost 4 bases. Germline CDR1 and CDR2: SGHDT and YYEEEE. As DNA, the CDR3 is TGTGCCAGCAGCGCCGTACAGGGGTACGAGCAGTACTTC. This codes for CASSAVQGYEQYF. The full variable domain, with the rest looked up from reference TRBV5-6 and TRBJ2-7, is DAGVTQSPTHLIKTRGQQVTLRCSPKSGHDTVSWYQQALGQGPQFIFQYYEEEERQRGNFPDRFSGHQFPNYSSELNVNALLLGDSALYLCASSAVQGYEQYFGPGTRLTVT.

A word on this clone: In the same sample, other DNA sequences code for this CDR3. The rearrangement uses TRBV12-3 or TRBV12-4 and TRBJ1-2; 10 bases fit TRBD1. V was clipped by 3 bases and J by 8 bases; unmatched bases: 3. CDR3 length: 13 residues. The CDR3 sequence: CASSLGTGDGYTF. As DNA, the CDR3 is TGTGCCAGCAGTTTGGGGACAGGGGACGGCTACACCTTC.

The gene calls are TRBV2 and TRBJ2-6; D might be TRBD1 (5 bases). V was pared by 6 bases and J by 0 bases, with 12 bases between. This CDR3 spans 16 amino acids. From germline, CDR1 is SNHLY and CDR2 FYNNEI. CDR3 residues: CASRLGRGSGANVLTF. The CDR3 region has the DNA TGTGCCAGCAGGCTGGGTAGGGGCTCTGGGGCCAACGTCCTGACTTTC. The complete variable domain, with remaining parts taken from reference TRBV2 and TRBJ2-6, reads EPEVTQTPSHQVTQMGQEVILRCVPISNHLYFYWYRQILGQKVEFLVSFYNNEISEKSEIFDDQFSVERPDGSNFTLKIRSTKLEDSAMYFCASRLGRGSGANVLTFGAGSRLTVL.

The V gene is TRBV5-1, the J gene TRBJ1-2, with TRBD1 identical over 8 bases. V lost 0 bases to trimming and J lost 5 bases; unmatched junction nucleotides: 9. The CDR3 is 16 residues long. Germline CDR1 and CDR2: SGHRS and YFSETQ. The CDR3 is CASSLEQGGLYYGYTF. CDR3 sequence (DNA): TGCGCCAGCAGCTTGGAACAGGGGGGATTGTATTATGGCTACACCTTC.

This clone was detected once. The V call is TRBV11-3, the J call TRBJ2-1; D is undetermined. The V gene lost 2 bases and the J gene lost 10 bases, with 9 bases spanning the gap. There are 12 residues in the CDR3. The germline V gene encodes CDR1 SGHNT and CDR2 YENEEA. The CDR3 coding sequence is TGTGCCAGCAGCTTACCTCTGGGGGAGCAGTTCTTC. Its translation is CASSLPLGEQFF.

This chain connects TRBV6-5 to TRBJ1-1; TRBD1 might be the D (5 bases). The CDR3 has 14 amino acids. Germline V gene sequence: CDR1 MNHEY, CDR2 SVGAGI. Trimming took off 7 bases at V and 5 bases at J, with 17 bases between the two ends. CDR3 sequence reads: CASTQRGAGTEAFF. CDR3 bases: TGTGCCAGCACCCAACGCGGGGCGGGGACTGAAGCTTTCTTT.

DNA for the CDR3: TGTGCCAGCAGTGAAGATATACAGGTTGTCTACAATGAGCAGTTCTTC. It codes for CASSEDIQVVYNEQFF. This chain uses TRBV2 with TRBJ2-1; possibly TRBD1 for D (5 bases). Trimming removed 1 base from V and 3 bases from J, with 13 bases in between. The germline CDR1 and CDR2 sequences are SNHLY and FYNNEI. The length of the CDR3 is 16 residues.

The chain joins TRBV27 to TRBJ2-1; 7 nucleotides match TRBD2. The CDR3 consists of 15 residues. Germline CDR1 is MNHEY and CDR2 is SMNVEV (reference sequence). Losses at the gene ends were 5 bases for V and 5 bases for J; bases not matched to a gene: 9. The CDR3 nucleotides are TGTGCCAGCAGTCTTAGCGGGTCCCTAAACAATGAGCAGTTCTTC. This sequence encodes CASSLSGSLNNEQFF.